The 25 T cell receptor beta chains listed next were all sequenced from one sample in a study of beta chain features in type 1 diabetes. Of the isolated RNA, all was reverse transcribed, and so the sequenced material was expressed TCRB transcripts. Sequenced by immunoSEQ multiplex PCR; TCRdb stores in-frame clones only, minus some. Of under 400,000 clones detected, 13% to 15% appear once; the ten largest clones hold 6.7%. Sequencing used central memory CD4+ T cells from blood. These receptors were collected from a man aged 25 to 40 in good health.

A few counts support this clone. This CDR3 is CASSETRGNEQFF. As DNA, the CDR3 is TGTGCCAGCAGCGAAACCAGGGGGAATGAGCAGTTCTTC. This chain connects TRBV7-3 to TRBJ2-1; TRBD1 matches at 7 bases. The V segment lost 5 bases and the J segment 7 bases; nucleotides outside the gene matches: 5. The CDR3 runs to 13 residues. Germline-derived CDR1 and CDR2 are SGHTA and FQGTGA.

The V and J genes are TRBV7-6 and TRBJ2-7, with TRBD2 matching over 7 bases. The CDR3 totals 16 residues. After removal of 1 base from V and 0 bases from J, the junction contained 6 bases not matched to a gene. Germline CDR1 SGHVS, CDR2 FNYEAQ. CDR3 residues: CASSLDSGGSSYEQYF. In DNA, the CDR3 is TGTGCCAGCAGCTTAGATTCCGGGGGGAGCTCCTACGAGCAGTACTTC. Variable domain in full (rest from reference TRBV7-6 and TRBJ2-7): GAGVSQSPRYKVTKRGQDVALRCDPISGHVSLYWYRQALGQGPEFLTYFNYEAQQDKSGLPNDRFSAERPEGSISTLTIQRTEQRDSAMYRCASSLDSGGSSYEQYFGPGTRLTVT.

There are a few counts of this clone. V usage is TRBV5-4 and J usage is TRBJ2-3; TRBD2 agrees at 12 bases. With 2 bases clipped from V and 4 bases from J, the junction kept 2 bases outside the gene matches. The V gene's germline CDR1 is SGHNT and CDR2 YYREEE (reference sequence). The CDR3 consists of 15 residues. CDR3 region: CASSFLAGGPDTQYF. The DNA of the CDR3 is TGTGCCAGCAGCTTTCTAGCGGGAGGGCCAGATACGCAGTATTTT.

This clone was seen more than once but under ten times. The chain carries TRBV29-1 and TRBJ2-1; TRBD2 matches 7 bases. The CDR3 runs to 12 residues. Germline V gives CDR1 SQVTM, CDR2 ANQGSEA. The CDR3 DNA reads TGCATTTCTGGCGGGAGTATTGGTGAGCAGTTCTTC. Translated, it gives CISGGSIGEQFF.

The chain has TRBV7-8 and TRBJ2-7; perhaps TRBD1 as D (6 bases). Per the germline V gene, CDR1 is SGHVS and CDR2 is FQNEAQ. V was pared by 2 bases and J by 5 bases, with 13 bases between. The CDR3 spans 14 residues. The CDR3 reads CASSLIQGSHEQYF. DNA of the CDR3: TGTGCCAGCAGCTTAATTCAGGGGTCCCACGAGCAGTACTTC. Combining the CDR3 with reference TRBV7-8 and TRBJ2-7 gives the whole variable domain GAGVSQSPRYKVAKRGQDVALRCDPISGHVSLFWYQQALGQGPEFLTYFQNEAQLDKSGLPSDRFFAERPEGSVSTLKIQRTQQEDSAVYLCASSLIQGSHEQYFGPGTRLTVT.

This sequence joins TRBV7-9 and TRBJ1-3; no clear D. V was pared by 8 bases and J by 4 bases, with 9 bases between. The CDR3 length is 12 residues. Germline V gives CDR1 SEHNR, CDR2 FQNEAQ (reference sequence). In DNA, the CDR3 is TGTGCCAGCCGCCCCAGCGGAAACACCATATATTTT. Amino acid sequence: CASRPSGNTIYF.

Many counts were recorded for this clone. The J gene is TRBJ1-1, the V gene TRBV19, with a weak D call TRBD1 (6 bases). V was trimmed by 5 bases and J by 11 bases, leaving 12 bases between them. Germline V gene lookup returns CDR1 LNHDA and CDR2 SQIVND (reference sequence). The CDR3 covers 11 residues. Here the CDR3 DNA reads TGTGCCAGTAGTTCGACAGGTTTGGCTTTCTTT. Its translation: CASSSTGLAFF.

The chain is built from TRBV4-3 and TRBJ1-3; TRBD1 matches 7 bases. Per the germline V gene, CDR1 is LGHNA and CDR2 is YSLEER. The CDR3 sequence is 16 residues long. Trimming removed 1 base from V and 2 bases from J; junction bases left unmatched: 5. The CDR3 loop is CASSQATTGTGNTIYF. Written as DNA, the CDR3 is TGCGCCAGCAGCCAAGCAACGACAGGGACTGGAAACACCATATATTTT.

This clone showed up just a few times. The J gene is TRBJ2-5, the V gene TRBV5-1, with D tentatively TRBD1 or TRBD2 (6 bases each). CDR3 length: 14 residues. The germline V and J ends were trimmed by 5 bases and 5 bases, with 16 bases remaining between them. Germline assignment: CDR1 SGHRS and CDR2 YFSETQ. The CDR3 bases are TGCGCCAGCAGGCTCGGGGGCTTAGAGGAGACCCAGTACTTC. This codes for CASRLGGLEETQYF.

Notes on this clone: Compared with germline, one end of the junction differs, possibly owing to a read error. The chain joins TRBV7-2 to TRBJ1-2; TRBD1 agrees at 9 bases. This CDR3 is built from 17 residues. The germline V gene has CDR1 SGHTA and CDR2 FQGNSA. The CDR3 DNA sequence: TGTGCCAGCATCTTAGGTCCCGGGACAGGGCAAACCTATGGCTACACCTTC. It encodes CASILGPGTGQTYGYTF.

This chain uses TRBV7-9 with TRBJ1-3; 7 bases are a match to TRBD1. The CDR3 runs 14 residues. Unmatched junction bases numbered 8, after V lost 1 base and J lost 11 bases. Germline V lookup: CDR1 SEHNR, CDR2 FQNEAQ (reference sequence). This CDR3 is CASSLDGWTGSIYF. The CDR3 DNA reads as TGTGCCAGCAGCTTAGATGGGTGGACAGGATCCATATATTTT.

As to this clone: Other DNA sequences in this specimen translate into the identical CDR3. CDR3 sequence: CASSLEGNSNQPQHF. CDR3 coding DNA: TGCGCCAGCAGCTTAGAGGGGAATAGCAATCAGCCCCAGCATTTT. The genes are TRBV5-1 and TRBJ1-5; D possibly corresponds to TRBD1 (5 bases). The CDR3 consists of 15 residues. Trimming stripped 2 bases from V and 0 bases from J, with 9 bases between. Germline V gene data show CDR1 as SGHRS and CDR2 as YFSETQ.

The table lists this clone with a few counts. The CDR3 region has the DNA TGTGCCAGCAGCCAAGATACTCGGACAGGCAATTCACCCCTCCACTTT. This codes for CASSQDTRTGNSPLHF. This rearrangement joins TRBV4-2 to TRBJ1-6; 7 bases are a match to TRBD1. J was trimmed by 7 bases and V by 0 bases; bases with no gene match: 6. The CDR3 contains 16 residues. The germline V gene has CDR1 LGHNA and CDR2 YNFKEQ.

The CDR3 here is CASSLGGGGVLTF. Here the CDR3 DNA reads TGTGCCAGCAGCTTAGGCGGGGGAGGGGTCCTGACTTTC. This sequence joins TRBV13 and TRBJ2-6; 7 nucleotides agree with TRBD2. This CDR3 region has 13 residues. The J segment lost 13 bases and the V segment lost 0 bases, leaving 3 bases of the junction unmatched. In germline, CDR1 is PRHDT, CDR2 FYEKMQ (reference sequence).

Here the CDR3 reads CASSLFSVGQQQSNYGYTF. DNA for the CDR3: TGTGCCAGCAGCTTGTTCAGTGTTGGGCAGCAGCAGAGTAACTATGGCTACACCTTC. The gene calls are TRBV5-5 and TRBJ1-2; no clear D. V shed 1 base and J shed 1 base, with 23 bases lying between them. The CDR3 loop spans 19 amino acids. The V gene's germline CDR1 is SGHKS and CDR2 YYEKEE (reference sequence). Based on the CDR3 plus reference TRBV5-5 and TRBJ1-2, the full variable domain is DAGVTQSPTHLIKTRGQQVTLRCSPISGHKSVSWYQQVLGQGPQFIFQYYEKEERGRGNFPDRFSARQFPNYSSELNVNALLLGDSALYLCASSLFSVGQQQSNYGYTFGSGTRLTVV.

This clone showed up just a few times. V usage is TRBV9 and J usage is TRBJ2-1; 7 nucleotides align to TRBD1. The germline V gene has CDR1 SGDLS and CDR2 YYNGEE. V dropped 3 bases and J dropped 5; count of bases not matched to a gene: 11. The CDR3 runs to 16 residues. CDR3 DNA: TGTGCCAGCAGCGCCCCTCCGGGACAGCTAGACAATGAGCAGTTCTTC. Translation: CASSAPPGQLDNEQFF.

This clone has a handful of counts. The V gene is TRBV14, the J gene TRBJ1-5, with D hard to call. The CDR3 is 11 amino acids. Trimming took off 3 bases at V and 9 bases at J, with 6 bases between the two ends. Germline CDR1 is SGHDN and CDR2 is FVKESK. Here the CDR3 reads CASSHRAPQHF. DNA for the CDR3: TGTGCCAGCAGCCACCGGGCGCCCCAGCATTTT.

The sample holds a few counts of this clone. The chain uses TRBV27 and TRBJ1-6; D not resolved. Trimming shortened V by 7 bases and J by 9 bases, and 16 bases separated the two germline ends. The CDR3 has 14 amino acids. The germline V gene has CDR1 MNHEY and CDR2 SMNVEV (reference sequence). CDR3 bases: TGTGCCAGCAACCCTACAGTGGAAGGTTCACCCCTCCACTTT. Amino acid sequence: CASNPTVEGSPLHF.

The sample holds a few counts of this clone. The chain recombines TRBV6-5 with TRBJ1-2; maybe TRBD1 (5 bases). Looked up from germline, CDR1 is MNHEY and CDR2 is SVGAGI. V lost 2 bases, J lost 2 bases, and 9 bases lay in between. This CDR3 is built from 14 residues. As DNA, the CDR3 is TGTGCCAGCAGTTACAAGGGGCAAAACTATGGCTACACCTTC. Its translation is CASSYKGQNYGYTF.

Only a few counts were recorded for this clone. J is TRBJ2-6 and V is TRBV19, with a weak D call TRBD1 (6 bases). The V end lost 5 bases, the J end lost 0 bases, and 14 bases lay between the germline ends. Germline CDR1 LNHDA, CDR2 SQIVND (reference sequence). The CDR3 length is 17 residues. The CDR3 DNA reads as TGTGCCAGTAGTTTGGGGGCCCGGAGCTCTGGGGCCAACGTCCTGACTTTC. The encoded protein is CASSLGARSSGANVLTF.

In this sample, this clone turned up a few times. This chain joins TRBV9 and TRBJ2-5; D remains ambiguous. CDR3 length: 15 amino acids. Germline V gene lookup returns CDR1 SGDLS and CDR2 YYNGEE. Trimming took 4 bases from V and 0 from J, leaving 13 bases between them. CDR3 coding DNA: TGTGCCAGCAGCCCCAGGACCGCGTACCAAGAGACCCAGTACTTC. Translated: CASSPRTAYQETQYF.

A word on this clone: Germline is not matched at one junction end, which may reflect a read error. The genes are TRBV12-5 and TRBJ2-5, with D perhaps matching TRBD1 (6 bases). CDR1 is LGHNT and CDR2 is FRNRAP in the germline V gene. This CDR3 has 13 amino acids. The CDR3 nucleotides are TGTGCTAGTGGTCTGGTAGGGGGTGAGACCCAGTACTTC. The encoded protein is CASGLVGGETQYF.

V and J are TRBV5-4 and TRBJ1-2, with 7 bases matching TRBD1. V was pared by 7 bases and J by 4 bases, with 7 bases of the junction left unmatched. This CDR3 comprises 13 residues. From germline, CDR1 is SGHNT and CDR2 YYREEE (reference sequence). The CDR3 here is CASGDGTAYGYTF. DNA for the CDR3: TGTGCCAGCGGGGATGGGACAGCCTATGGCTACACCTTC.

The chain couples TRBV6-1 to TRBJ1-2; D is possibly TRBD1 (6 bases). The V gene's germline CDR1 is MNHNS and CDR2 SASEGT. V was pared by 5 bases and J by 8 bases, with 18 bases between. The CDR3 sequence is 14 residues long. The CDR3 coding sequence is TGTGCCAGCAGTCCAGGGGAGTTCACGAGGGGCTACACCTTC. Its protein is CASSPGEFTRGYTF.

CDR3 nucleotide sequence: TGTGCCAGCAGTTGGACAGAAGGCCCAGCTTTCTTT. Translating it yields CASSWTEGPAFF. J is TRBJ1-1 and V is TRBV27; weak D call: TRBD1 (6 bases). CDR1 is MNHEY and CDR2 is SMNVEV in the germline V gene (reference sequence). CDR3 length: 12 residues. V shed 4 bases and J shed 10 bases, with 13 bases lying between them.